Listed here are 8 T cell receptor beta chains from one sample, sequenced in a study of cytomegalovirus exposure and HLA in healthy donors. Libraries were prepared by immunoSEQ multiplex PCR; TCRdb keeps only in-frame clonotypes and omits some of them. This repertoire shows some 160,000 clones, 91% found once; its top ten account for 0.6% to 0.85%. Sequenced sample: PBMCs. These receptors originate from a man in his late teens or twenties in good health and CMV-seronegative.

The rearrangement joins TRBV6-5 to TRBJ2-2; tentatively, D is TRBD2 (5 bases). Germline-derived CDR1 and CDR2 are MNHEY and SVGAGI. The V end lost 2 bases, the J end lost 2 bases, and 9 bases lay between the germline ends. The length of the CDR3 is 15 residues. This CDR3 reads CASSYERTNTGELFF. DNA of the CDR3: TGTGCCAGCAGTTACGAGCGGACTAACACCGGGGAGCTGTTTTTT.

The gene calls are TRBV30 and TRBJ1-5, with 8 nucleotides matching TRBD1. V was pared by 2 bases and J by 6 bases, with 3 bases of the junction left unmatched. CDR1 is GTSNPN, CDR2 SVGIG, per germline (reference sequence). The CDR3 covers 13 residues. The CDR3 DNA reads as TGTGCCTGGAGTTTGCAGGGGGCTCAGCCCCAGCATTTT. Translation gives CAWSLQGAQPQHF.

The rearrangement joins TRBV28 to TRBJ2-7; 12 nucleotides line up with TRBD2. This CDR3 has 16 amino acids. CDR1 MDHEN and CDR2 SYDVKM come from the germline V gene. Unmatched junction bases numbered 10, after V lost 4 bases and J lost 6 bases. CDR3 sequence (DNA): TGTGCCAGCAGTTCTGGACTAGCGGGATATGGAGGCGAGCAGTACGTC. It yields the protein CASSSGLAGYGGEQYV.

The CDR3, as DNA: TGTGCCAGCTCATCAAACAGGCTTACAACTAATGAAAAACTGTTTTTT. Its protein is CASSSNRLTTNEKLFF. The gene calls are TRBV18 and TRBJ1-4, with D possibly TRBD1 on 5 matching bases. The V end lost 5 bases, the J end lost 0 bases, and 13 bases lay between the germline ends. Germline CDR1 and CDR2: KGHSH and LQKENI. The CDR3 spans 16 residues.

The V and J genes are TRBV27 and TRBJ1-5, with D unresolved. Germline V gives CDR1 MNHEY, CDR2 SMNVEV (reference sequence). The V end was cut by 5 bases, the J end by 5 bases, with 10 bases between. There are 13 residues in the CDR3. Here the CDR3 DNA reads TGTGCCAGCAGTCCCGCGTGGTATCAGCCCCAGCATTTT. Its protein is CASSPAWYQPQHF.

CDR3 region: CASPWAPLSTGTGNQPQHF. The CDR3 nucleotides read TGTGCCAGCCCATGGGCCCCCCTATCGACCGGGACAGGGAATCAGCCCCAGCATTTT. V and J are TRBV11-2 and TRBJ1-5, with TRBD1 matching 9 bases. Germline V gives CDR1 SGHAT, CDR2 FQNNGV. The CDR3 is 19 amino acids. V dropped 8 bases and J dropped 4; count of bases not matched to a gene: 21. The full variable domain, its missing parts supplied by reference TRBV11-2 and TRBJ1-5, is EAGVAQSPRYKIIEKRQSVAFWCNPISGHATLYWYQQILGQGPKLLIQFQNNGVVDDSQLPKDRFSAERLKGVDSTLKIQPAKLEDSAVYLCASPWAPLSTGTGNQPQHFGDGTRLSIL.

This chain joins TRBV28 and TRBJ2-3, with D possibly being TRBD2 (6 bases). This CDR3 has 18 residues. The V end was cut by 3 bases, the J end by 2 bases, with 21 bases between. Germline assignment: CDR1 MDHEN and CDR2 SYDVKM. In nucleotides, the CDR3 is TGTGCCAGCAGTTTGAGTGCCGTAACGGGAGCGTACACAGATACGCAGTATTTT. Protein sequence: CASSLSAVTGAYTDTQYF.

This chain connects TRBV9 to TRBJ2-1; 10 bases align to TRBD2. CDR1 SGDLS and CDR2 YYNGEE come from the germline V gene. With 3 bases clipped from V and 5 bases from J, the junction kept 11 bases outside the gene matches. This CDR3 is 17 amino acids long. The DNA of the CDR3 is TGTGCCAGCAGCGGGGGGATAGCGGGAGGCCCTAACAATGAGCAGTTCTTC. Its protein product is CASSGGIAGGPNNEQFF.